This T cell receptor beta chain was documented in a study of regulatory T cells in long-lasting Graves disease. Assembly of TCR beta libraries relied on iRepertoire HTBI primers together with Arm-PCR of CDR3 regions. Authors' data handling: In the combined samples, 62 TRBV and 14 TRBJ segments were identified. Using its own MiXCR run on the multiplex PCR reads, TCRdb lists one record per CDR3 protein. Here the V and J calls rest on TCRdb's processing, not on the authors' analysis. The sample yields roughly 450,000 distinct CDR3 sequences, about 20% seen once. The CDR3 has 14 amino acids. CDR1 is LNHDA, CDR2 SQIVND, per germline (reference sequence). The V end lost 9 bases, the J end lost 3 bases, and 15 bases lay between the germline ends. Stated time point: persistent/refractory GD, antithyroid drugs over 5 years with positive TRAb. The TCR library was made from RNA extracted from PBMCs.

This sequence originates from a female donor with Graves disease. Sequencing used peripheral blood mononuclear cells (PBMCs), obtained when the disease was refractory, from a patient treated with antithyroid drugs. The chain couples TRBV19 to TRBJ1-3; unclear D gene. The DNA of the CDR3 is TGTGCCAGCACCGCCTACGGTTATGGAAACACCATATATTTT. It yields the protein CASTAYGYGNTIYF. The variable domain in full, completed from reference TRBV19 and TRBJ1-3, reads DGGITQSPKYLFRKEGQNVTLSCEQNLNHDAMYWYRQDPGQGLRLIYYSQIVNDFQKGDIAEGYSVSREKKESFPLTVTSAQKNPTAFYLCASTAYGYGNTIYFGEGSWLTVV.